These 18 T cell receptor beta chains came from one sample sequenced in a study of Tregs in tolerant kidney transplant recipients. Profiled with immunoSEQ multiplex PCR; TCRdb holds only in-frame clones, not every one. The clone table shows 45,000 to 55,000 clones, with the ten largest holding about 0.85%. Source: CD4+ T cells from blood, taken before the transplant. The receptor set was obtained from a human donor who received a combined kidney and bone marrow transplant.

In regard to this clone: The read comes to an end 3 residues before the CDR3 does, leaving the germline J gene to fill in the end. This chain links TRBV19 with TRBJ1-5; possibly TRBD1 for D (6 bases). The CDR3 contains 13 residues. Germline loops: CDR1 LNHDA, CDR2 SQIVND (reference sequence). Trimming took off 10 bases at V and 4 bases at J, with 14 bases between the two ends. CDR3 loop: CATSTGRNQPQHF. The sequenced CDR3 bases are TGTGCCACCTCCACAGGGAGGAATCAGCCC.

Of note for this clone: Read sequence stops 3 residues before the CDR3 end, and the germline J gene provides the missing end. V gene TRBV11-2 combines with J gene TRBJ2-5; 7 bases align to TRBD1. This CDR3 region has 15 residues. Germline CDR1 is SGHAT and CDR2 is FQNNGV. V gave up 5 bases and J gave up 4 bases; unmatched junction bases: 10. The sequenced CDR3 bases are TGTGCCAGCAGCGCCTCCCAAGGGGGCAGAGAGACC. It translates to CASSASQGGRET. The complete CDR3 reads CASSASQGGRETQYF.

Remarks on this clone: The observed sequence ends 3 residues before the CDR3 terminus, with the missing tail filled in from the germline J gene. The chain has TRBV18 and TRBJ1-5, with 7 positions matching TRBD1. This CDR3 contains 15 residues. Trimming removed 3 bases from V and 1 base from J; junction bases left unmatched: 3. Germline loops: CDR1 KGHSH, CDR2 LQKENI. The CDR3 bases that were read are TGTGCCAGCTCACCTGAGACAGGGAGCAATCAGCCC. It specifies CASSPETGSNQP. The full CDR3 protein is CASSPETGSNQPQHF.

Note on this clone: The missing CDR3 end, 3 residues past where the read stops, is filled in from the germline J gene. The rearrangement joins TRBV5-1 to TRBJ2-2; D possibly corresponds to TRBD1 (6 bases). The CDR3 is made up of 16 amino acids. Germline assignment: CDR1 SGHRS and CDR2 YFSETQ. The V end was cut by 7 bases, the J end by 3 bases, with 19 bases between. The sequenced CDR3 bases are TGCGCCAGCGGCGGGCCCCGACAGGCATACACCGGGGAG. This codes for CASGGPRQAYTGE. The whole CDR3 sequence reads CASGGPRQAYTGELFF.

CDR3 residues: CSARLPTGTSATDTQYF. CDR3 bases read: TGCAGTGCTCGCCTCCCAACCGGGACTAGCGCTACAGATACG. The chain links TRBV20-1 to TRBJ2-3; 10 bases are shared with TRBD2. Read coverage stops 3 residues before the CDR3 terminus; the germline J gene supplies the remainder. The germline gives CDR1 DFQATT, CDR2 SNEGSKA (reference sequence). J was trimmed by 3 bases and V by 5 bases; bases with no gene match: 14. The CDR3 consists of 17 residues.

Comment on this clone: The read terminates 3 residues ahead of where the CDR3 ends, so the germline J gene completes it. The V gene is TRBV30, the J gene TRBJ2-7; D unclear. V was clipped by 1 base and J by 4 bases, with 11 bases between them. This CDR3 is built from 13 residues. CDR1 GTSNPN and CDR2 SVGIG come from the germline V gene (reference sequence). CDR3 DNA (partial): TGTGCCTGGAGTGACCAGGATCGGTACGAG. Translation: CAWSDQDRYE. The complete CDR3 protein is CAWSDQDRYEQYF.

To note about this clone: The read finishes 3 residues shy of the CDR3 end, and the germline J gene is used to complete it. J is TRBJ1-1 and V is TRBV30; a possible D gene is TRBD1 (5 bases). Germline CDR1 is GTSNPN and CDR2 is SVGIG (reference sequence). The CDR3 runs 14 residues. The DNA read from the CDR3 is TGTGCCTGGAGTAAATTAGGCGCTAGACAGGAA. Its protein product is CAWSKLGARQE. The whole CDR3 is CAWSKLGARQEAFF.

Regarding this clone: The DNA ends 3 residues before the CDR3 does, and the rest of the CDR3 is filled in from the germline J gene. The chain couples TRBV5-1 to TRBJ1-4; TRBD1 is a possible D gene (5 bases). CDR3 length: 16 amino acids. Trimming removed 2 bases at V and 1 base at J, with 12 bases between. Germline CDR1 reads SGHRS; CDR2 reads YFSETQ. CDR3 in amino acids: CASSFRPGGTNEKLFF. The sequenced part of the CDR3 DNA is TGCGCCAGCAGCTTCCGCCCGGGGGGAACTAATGAAAAA.

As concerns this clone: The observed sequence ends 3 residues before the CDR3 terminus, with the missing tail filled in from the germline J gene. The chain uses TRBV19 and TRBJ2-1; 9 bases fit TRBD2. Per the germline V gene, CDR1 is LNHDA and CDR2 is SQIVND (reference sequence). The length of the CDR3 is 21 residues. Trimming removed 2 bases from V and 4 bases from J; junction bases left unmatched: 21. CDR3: CASSIIGPPSPLAGVYNEQFF. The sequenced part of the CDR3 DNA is TGTGCCAGTAGTATAATCGGGCCACCGTCCCCCTTAGCGGGAGTTTACAATGAG. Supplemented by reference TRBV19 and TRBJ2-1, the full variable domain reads DGGITQSPKYLFRKEGQNVTLSCEQNLNHDAMYWYRQDPGQGLRLIYYSQIVNDFQKGDIAEGYSVSREKKESFPLTVTSAQKNPTAFYLCASSIIGPPSPLAGVYNEQFFGPGTRLTVL.

The CDR3 loop reads CASSLGGISGNTIYF. Incomplete CDR3 DNA: TGTGCCAGCAGCTTGGGGGGCATCTCTGGAAACACC. J is TRBJ1-3 and V is TRBV5-4; perhaps TRBD1 as D (5 bases). The CDR3 is cut off 3 residues early in the read; its end comes from the germline J gene. The CDR3 has 15 amino acids. The ends were cut back, 0 bases at V and 0 bases at J, with 7 bases in the middle. Germline V gene data show CDR1 as SGHNT and CDR2 as YYREEE (reference sequence).

The DNA read from the CDR3 is TGTGCCAGCAGTGTGGGGACAGGGGGCTACAATGAG. Its protein is CASSVGTGGYNE. The CDR3 in full is CASSVGTGGYNEQFF. The chain carries TRBV2 and TRBJ2-1; TRBD1 aligns across 11 bases. The observed sequence ends 3 residues before the CDR3 terminus, with the missing tail filled in from the germline J gene. J gave up 3 bases and V 4 bases, and 2 bases lay outside the gene matches. The CDR3 runs 15 residues. Germline loops: CDR1 SNHLY, CDR2 FYNNEI.

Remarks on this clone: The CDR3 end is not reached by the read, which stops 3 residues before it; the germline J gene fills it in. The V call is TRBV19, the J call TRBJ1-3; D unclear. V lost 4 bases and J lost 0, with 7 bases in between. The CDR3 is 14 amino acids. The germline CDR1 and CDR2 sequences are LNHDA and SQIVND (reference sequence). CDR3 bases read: TGTGCCAGTAGTAGAACGGTCTCTGGAAACACC. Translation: CASSRTVSGNT. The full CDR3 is CASSRTVSGNTIYF.

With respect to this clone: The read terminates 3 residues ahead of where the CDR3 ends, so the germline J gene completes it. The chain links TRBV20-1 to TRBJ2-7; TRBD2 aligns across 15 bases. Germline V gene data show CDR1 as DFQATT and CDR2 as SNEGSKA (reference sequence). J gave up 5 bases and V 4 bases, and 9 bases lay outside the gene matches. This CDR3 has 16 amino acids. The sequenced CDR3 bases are TGCAGTGCTACAACTTGGACTAGCGGGAGGGTCAACGAG. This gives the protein CSATTWTSGRVNE. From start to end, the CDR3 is CSATTWTSGRVNEQYF.

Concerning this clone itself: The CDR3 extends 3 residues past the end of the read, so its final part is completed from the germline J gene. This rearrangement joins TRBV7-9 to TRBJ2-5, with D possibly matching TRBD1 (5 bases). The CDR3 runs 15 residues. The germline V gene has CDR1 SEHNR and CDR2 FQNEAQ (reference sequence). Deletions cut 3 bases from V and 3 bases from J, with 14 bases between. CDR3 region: CASSLGRSGKETQYF. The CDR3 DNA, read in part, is TGTGCCAGCAGCTTGGGTCGGTCAGGGAAAGAGACC.

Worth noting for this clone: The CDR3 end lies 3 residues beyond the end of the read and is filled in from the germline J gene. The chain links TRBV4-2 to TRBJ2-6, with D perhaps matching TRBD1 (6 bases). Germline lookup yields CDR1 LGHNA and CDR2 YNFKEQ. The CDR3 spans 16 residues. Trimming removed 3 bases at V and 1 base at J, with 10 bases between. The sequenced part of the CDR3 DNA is TGTGCCAGCAGCCACATACAGGGTTCTGGGGCCAACGTC. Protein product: CASSHIQGSGANV. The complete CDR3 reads CASSHIQGSGANVLTF.

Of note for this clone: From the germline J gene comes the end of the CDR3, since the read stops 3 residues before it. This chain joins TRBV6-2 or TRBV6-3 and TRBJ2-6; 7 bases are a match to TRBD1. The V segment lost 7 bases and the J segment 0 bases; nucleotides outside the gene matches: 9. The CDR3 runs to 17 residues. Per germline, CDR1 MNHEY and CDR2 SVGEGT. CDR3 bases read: TGTGCCAGCAATTCTAGGGACAGCTACTCTGGGGCCAACGTC. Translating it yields CASNSRDSYSGANV. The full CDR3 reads CASNSRDSYSGANVLTF.

CDR3 DNA (partial): TGTGCCAGCAGCTCCAGGGGCGGGGAG. This codes for CASSSRGGE. In full, the CDR3 reads CASSSRGGELFF. V usage is TRBV7-2 and J usage is TRBJ2-2, with D tentatively TRBD1 (6 bases). From the germline J gene comes the end of the CDR3, since the read stops 3 residues before it. The germline gives CDR1 SGHTA, CDR2 FQGNSA. Trimming shortened V by 4 bases and J by 7 bases, and 7 bases separated the two germline ends. This CDR3 has 12 residues.

The CDR3 DNA, read in part, is TGCAGTGCTAGACAGATCCAGGGTGGGGGCACAGATACG. The encoded protein is CSARQIQGGGTDT. The full CDR3 reads CSARQIQGGGTDTQYF. The genes are TRBV20-1 and TRBJ2-3; TRBD1 is a possible D gene (5 bases). The CDR3 goes on 3 residues after the read ends, and that part is filled in from the germline J gene. The V and J ends lost 2 bases and 1 base respectively, with 16 bases between them. The CDR3 length is 16 residues. CDR1 is DFQATT, CDR2 SNEGSKA, per germline (reference sequence).